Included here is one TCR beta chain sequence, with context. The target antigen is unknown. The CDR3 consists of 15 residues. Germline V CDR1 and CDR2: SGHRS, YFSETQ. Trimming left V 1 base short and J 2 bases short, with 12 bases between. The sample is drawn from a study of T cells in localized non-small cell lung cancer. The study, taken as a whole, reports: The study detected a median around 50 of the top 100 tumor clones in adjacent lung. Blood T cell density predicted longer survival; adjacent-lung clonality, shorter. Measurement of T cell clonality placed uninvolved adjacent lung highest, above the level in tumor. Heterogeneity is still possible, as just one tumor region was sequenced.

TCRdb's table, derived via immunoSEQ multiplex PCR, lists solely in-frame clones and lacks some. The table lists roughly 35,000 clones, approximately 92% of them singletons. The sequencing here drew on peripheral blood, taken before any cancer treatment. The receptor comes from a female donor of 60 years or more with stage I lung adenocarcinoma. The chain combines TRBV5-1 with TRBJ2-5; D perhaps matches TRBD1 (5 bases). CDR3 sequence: CASSLSGAFQETQYF. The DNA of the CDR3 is TGCGCCAGCAGCTTGTCTGGGGCCTTTCAAGAGACCCAGTACTTC.